The present T cell receptor (beta chain) was sequenced within a study of cytomegalovirus exposure and HLA in healthy donors. The trim removed 5 bases at V and 2 bases at J, leaving 7 bases unmatched. Germline V gene lookup returns CDR1 SGHDT and CDR2 YYEEEE. CDR3 length: 14 amino acids. The PCR was carried out with 60 Vbeta primers and 13 Jbeta primers. The data were produced by immunoSEQ multiplex PCR, yet TCRdb's version contains in-frame clones alone and is incomplete. Among approximately 160,000 clones listed, 75% to 85% were seen once. The chain uses TRBV5-6 and TRBJ2-7; 7 bases fit TRBD1. Material for sequencing was PBMCs. The receptor comes from a woman aged 25 to 45 in good health and CMV-seropositive. Here the CDR3 DNA reads TGTGCCAGCAGGGTACAGGGACAGACCTACGAGCAGTACTTC. It yields the protein CASRVQGQTYEQYF.